This T cell receptor beta chain was obtained from a study of beta chain features in type 1 diabetes. At the level of the study: Age, gender, cell numbers and subset yield matched between patients and controls. Examined across all samples were about 110 million sorted cells.

Sorted populations all exceeded 95% purity. Reverse transcribing all isolated RNA meant expressed TCRB transcripts were sequenced. Profiling relied on immunoSEQ multiplex PCR, and the TCRdb table lists in-frame clones only, not all of them. There are some 640,000 clones in the sample; 11% to 15% occur only once, and 0.035% to 0.04% lies in the top ten. Turning to this clone: The antigen is undetermined.

CDR3 length equals 18 residues. J lost 1 base, V lost 0 bases, and 11 bases had no gene match. Germline-derived CDR1 and CDR2 are MNHNS and SASEGT. Study-wide findings and caveats: Among patients with Type 1 diabetes, TCRB CDR3s were moderately but significantly shorter in every one of the four CD4+ subsets. A closer apparent resemblance between naive, central memory and Treg TCRB repertoires was seen in patients than in healthy donors.

Sequenced input: naive CD4+ T cells from blood. The receptor was isolated from a man younger than 35 with type 1 diabetes. The chain joins TRBV6-1 to TRBJ1-2; 7 nucleotides match TRBD1. The DNA of the CDR3 is TGTGCCAGCAGTGAAGCGACAGGGACCAGAATCATTAACTATGGCTACACCTTC. It is translated as CASSEATGTRIINYGYTF.